This TCR beta chain was captured in a study of blood T cell repertoires in COVID-19. Participants reported their clinical history, and cohort assignment relied on those reports. Generated by immunoSEQ multiplex PCR, the TCRdb table keeps only in-frame clones and is missing some. This sample has 200,000 or so clones, with more than 65% found just once. V lost 6 bases and J lost 0; bases outside the gene matches: 7. Germline V lookup: CDR1 MDHEN, CDR2 SYDVKM. This CDR3 region has 15 residues. Material: PBMCs or T cells enriched from blood (not recorded which). The clonotype originates from a man aged 35 to 55 who had recovered from COVID-19. The chain has TRBV28 and TRBJ1-2, with 7 bases aligning to TRBD1. CDR3 DNA sequence: TGTGCCAGCAGGGTACCGGGACAGACTAACTATGGCTACACCTTC. This sequence encodes CASRVPGQTNYGYTF.